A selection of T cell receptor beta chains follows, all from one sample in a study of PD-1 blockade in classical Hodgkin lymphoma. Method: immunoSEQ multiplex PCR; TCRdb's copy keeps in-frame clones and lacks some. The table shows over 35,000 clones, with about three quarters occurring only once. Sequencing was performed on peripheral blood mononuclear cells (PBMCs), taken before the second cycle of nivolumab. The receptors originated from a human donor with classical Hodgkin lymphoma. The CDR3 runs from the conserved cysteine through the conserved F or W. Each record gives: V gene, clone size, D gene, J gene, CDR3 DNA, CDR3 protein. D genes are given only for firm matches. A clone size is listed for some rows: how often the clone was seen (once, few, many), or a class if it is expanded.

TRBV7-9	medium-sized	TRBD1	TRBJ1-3	TGTGCCAGCAGTACCCAACAGGGGTCTGGAAACACCATATATTTT	CASSTQQGSGNTIYF
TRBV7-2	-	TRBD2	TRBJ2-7	TGTGCCAGCAGCCCCGGGGGTAGCGGGGGGGCACGGGAGCAGTACTTC	CASSPGGSGGAREQYF
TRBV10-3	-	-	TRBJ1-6	TGTGCCATCAGTGAGGACGGGGGCCTGAGGGGTAATTCACCCCTCCACTTT	CAISEDGGLRGNSPLHF
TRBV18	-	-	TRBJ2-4	TGTGCCAGCTCACCAGTCGGGGGGCTCGACAAAAACATTCAGTACTTC	CASSPVGGLDKNIQYF
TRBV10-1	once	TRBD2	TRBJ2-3	TGCGCCAGCAGCGGACTAGCGGGAGGGCAGGAAACAGATACGCAGTATTTT	CASSGLAGGQETDTQYF
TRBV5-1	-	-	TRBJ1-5	TGCGCCAGCAGCTTGGAGGGCCAGGAATATCAGCCCCAGCATTTT	CASSLEGQEYQPQHF
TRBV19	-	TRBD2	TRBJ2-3	TGTGCCGCGGGGACTAGCGGCACAGATACGCAGTATTTT	CAAGTSGTDTQYF
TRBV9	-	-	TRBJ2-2	TGTGCCAGCAGCTTTAAGGGGGACACCGGGGAGCTGTTTTTT	CASSFKGDTGELFF
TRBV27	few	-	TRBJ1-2	TGTGCCAGCAGGAGGGGGGGCGAGGTTGACTACACCTTC	CASRRGGEVDYTF
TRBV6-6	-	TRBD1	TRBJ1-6	TGTGCCAGCGGGATCGGGACAGGGGGTTCACCCCTCCACTTT	CASGIGTGGSPLHF
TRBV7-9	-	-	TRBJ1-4	TGTGCCAGCAGCTTAAGCGGTTGGACGAATGAAAAACTGTTTTTT	CASSLSGWTNEKLFF
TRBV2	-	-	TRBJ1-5	TGTGCCAGCAGTGAAAGGACTTCAAATCAGCCCCAGCATTTT	CASSERTSNQPQHF
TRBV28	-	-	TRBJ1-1	TGTGCCAGCAGAACTCAAGGGGAATCAGGGAAGCTTTTCTTT	CASRTQGESGKLFF
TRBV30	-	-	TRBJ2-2	TGTGCCTGGTACAATGGATTCGACACTCCGAACACCGGGGAGCTGTTTTTT	CAWYNGFDTPNTGELFF
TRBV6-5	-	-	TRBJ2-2	TGTGCCAGCAGCTCAGTGAGTCCCGGGGAGCTGTTTTTT	CASSSVSPGELFF
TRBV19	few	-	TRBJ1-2	TGTGCCAGTAGTCCTCGGACAACGAAAGGCTACACCTTC	CASSPRTTKGYTF
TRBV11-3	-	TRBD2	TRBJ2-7	TGTGCCAGCAGCTTAGATGGGCGGGAGAGCTACGAGCAGTACTTC	CASSLDGRESYEQYF
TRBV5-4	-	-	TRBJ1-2	TGTGCCAGCAGCTTGGATTTGAGGATCTACGGCTACACCTTC	CASSLDLRIYGYTF
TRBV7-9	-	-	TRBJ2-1	TGTGCCAGCAGCCCTAGGGTCCGCTCCTACAATGAGCAGTTCTTC	CASSPRVRSYNEQFF
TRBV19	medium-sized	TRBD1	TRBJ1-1	TGTGCCAGTAGGGACAGGGGCTACGGGGGCACTGAAGCTTTCTTT	CASRDRGYGGTEAFF
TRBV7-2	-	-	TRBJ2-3	TGTGCCAGCAGTTCACTAACAGATACGCAGTATTTT	CASSSLTDTQYF
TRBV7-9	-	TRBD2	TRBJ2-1	TGTGCCAGCAGCCCGGGGACTAGCGGGAGCGCGGACAATGAGCAGTTCTTC	CASSPGTSGSADNEQFF
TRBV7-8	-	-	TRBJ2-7	TGTGCCAGCAGCTTAGAGTTTAGAAGCTCCTACGAGCAGTACTTC	CASSLEFRSSYEQYF
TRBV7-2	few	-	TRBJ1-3	TGTGCCAGCAGCTTAGTGAGTATCGGCTCTGGAAACACCATATATTTT	CASSLVSIGSGNTIYF
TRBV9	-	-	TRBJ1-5	TGTGCCAGCAGCGTAGATCTCAGGGTCGGTCAGCCCCAGCATTTT	CASSVDLRVGQPQHF
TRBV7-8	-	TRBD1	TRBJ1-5	TGTGCCAGCAGCCCCGGACAGGGCAGCAATCAGCCCCAGCATTTT	CASSPGQGSNQPQHF
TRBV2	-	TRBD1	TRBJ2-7	TGTGCCAGCAGCGGGACAGCCTACGAGCAGTACTTC	CASSGTAYEQYF
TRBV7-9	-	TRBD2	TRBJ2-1	TGTGCCAGCAGCTTAATTAGCGGGAGGGTGAACAATGAGCAGTTCTTC	CASSLISGRVNNEQFF
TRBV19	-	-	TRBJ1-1	TGTGCCAGTGCGGGACAGAACACTGAAGCTTTCTTT	CASAGQNTEAFF
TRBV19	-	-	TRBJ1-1	TGTGCCAGTAGTATTATGGGAACTGAAGCTTTCTTT	CASSIMGTEAFF
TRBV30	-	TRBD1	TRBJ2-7	TGTGCCTGGAGTGGGTTGGGACAGGGTCTTTTCTACGAGCAGTACTTC	CAWSGLGQGLFYEQYF
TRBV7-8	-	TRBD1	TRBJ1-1	TGTGCCAGCAGCTTTTTGGGGGACAGGGGGTGGCGGGCTTTCTTT	CASSFLGDRGWRAFF
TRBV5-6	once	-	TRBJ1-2	TGTGCCAGCAGCTTTAGACGGTCGAGGAACTATGGCTACACCTTC	CASSFRRSRNYGYTF
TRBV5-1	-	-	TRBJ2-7	TGCGCCAGCAACCCCATGGGGGTCTCGGGAACAAACGAGCAGTACTTC	CASNPMGVSGTNEQYF
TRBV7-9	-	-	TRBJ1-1	TGTGCCAGCAGCCTAGCAGGCACTGAAGCTTTCTTT	CASSLAGTEAFF
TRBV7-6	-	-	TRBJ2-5	TGTGCCAGCAGGAAGACCCAGTACTTC	CASRKTQYF
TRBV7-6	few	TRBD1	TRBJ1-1	TGTGCCAGCAGCTTAGGACAGGGGCTTACTGAAGCTTTCTTT	CASSLGQGLTEAFF
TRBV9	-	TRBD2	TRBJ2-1	TGTGCCAGCAGCGCAGCGGGACCATACAATGAGCAGTTCTTC	CASSAAGPYNEQFF
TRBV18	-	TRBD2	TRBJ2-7	TGTGCCAGCTCACCACTAGCGGGAATCTACGAGCAGTACTTC	CASSPLAGIYEQYF
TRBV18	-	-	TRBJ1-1	TGTGCCAGCTCCCCGGTGAGGGCTGAAGCTTTCTTT	CASSPVRAEAFF
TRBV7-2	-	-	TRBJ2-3	TGTGCCAGCAGCTTTTCCGGAGACCCCACAGATACGCAGTATTTT	CASSFSGDPTDTQYF
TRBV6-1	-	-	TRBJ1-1	TGTGCCAGCAGTGAAGGTCCAGGGCGCACTGAAGCTTTCTTT	CASSEGPGRTEAFF
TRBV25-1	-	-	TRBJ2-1	TGTGCCAGCAGTGAAGTTACTAAGGAGGAGCAGTTCTTC	CASSEVTKEEQFF
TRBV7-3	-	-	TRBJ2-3	TGTGCCAGCAGCTTCGGTAGCGGTGATACGCAGTATTTT	CASSFGSGDTQYF
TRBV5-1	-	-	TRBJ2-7	TGCGCCAGCAGCTTGGCCAAAGAGCAGTACTTC	CASSLAKEQYF
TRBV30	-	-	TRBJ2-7	TGTGCCTGGAGTACAGGCCACTACGAGCAGTACTTC	CAWSTGHYEQYF
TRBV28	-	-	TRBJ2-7	TGTGCCAGCAGTTTGAACAGGCTGCACTACGAGCAGTACTTC	CASSLNRLHYEQYF
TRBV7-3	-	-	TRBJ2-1	TGTGCCAGCAGCTTAATCGCAGGCTCGGATGAGCAGTTCTTC	CASSLIAGSDEQFF